This T cell receptor (beta chain) was captured in a study of tumor-infiltrating lymphocytes in primary liver carcinoma. Study details: Surgical resection was the treatment these patients received for primary liver carcinoma. Among the tumors, stages were T1-T3 N0M0 and sizes about 4 to 11 cm.

The investigators made TCR beta cDNA from about 510 ng total RNA, using a constant-region primer. Libraries covering TCR beta were generated through three nested multiplex PCR rounds (using a slightly modified ARM-PCR). Investigators reported that the first two PCR rounds, at roughly 11 cycles each, used TRBV1-TRBV30 forward primers with a C-beta reverse primer. From the multiplex PCR reads, TCRdb called clonotypes with MiXCR, one entry per CDR3 protein. The sample includes approximately 300,000 distinct CDR3 sequences, around three fifths of them seen just once. The researchers obtained blood RNA from unsorted whole blood and also extracted germline DNA. Notes on this clonotype: This may stem from a read error, because a much larger clone lies one nucleotide away.

This CDR3 region has 11 residues. Looked up from germline, CDR1 is SGHNT and CDR2 is YYREEE (reference sequence). The TCR sequence derives from a man in his forties with primary liver carcinoma and hepatitis B virus infection. Sequencing was performed on peripheral blood. The V gene is TRBV5-4, the J gene TRBJ2-3; D not resolved. The CDR3 DNA reads TGTGCCAGAAGCTTGGTAGATACGCAGTATTTT. This sequence encodes CARSLVDTQYF.